Each of the 8 T cell receptor beta chains below was sequenced from the same sample in a study of blood T cell repertoires in COVID-19. TCRdb's copy holds only in-frame clones and misses some; the assay was immunoSEQ multiplex PCR. The sample gives about 140,000 clones, 76% of which show up once; more than 3.5% is in the top ten. Sequencing input: peripheral blood. These receptor sequences come from a woman older than 75 with active or convalescent COVID-19.

This clone was seen only a few times. J is TRBJ1-2 and V is TRBV12-3 or TRBV12-4, with unresolved D. Trimming cost V 5 bases and J 8 bases, with 12 bases left between them. The CDR3 length is 12 residues. The CDR3 bases are TGTGCCAGCAGTCAGGACTGGGGAGGCTACACCTTC. Amino acid sequence: CASSQDWGGYTF.

The chain carries TRBV6-6 and TRBJ2-7, with 9 positions matching TRBD1. The CDR3 sequence is 14 residues long. Trimming at V came to 4 bases and at J to 6 bases, leaving 7 bases not matched to a gene. The germline V gene has CDR1 MNHNY and CDR2 SVGAGI (reference sequence). The CDR3, as DNA: TGTGCCAGCAGTTTGGGACAGGGAGCCGGCGAGCAGTACTTC. Translating it yields CASSLGQGAGEQYF.

This rearrangement joins TRBV6-5 to TRBJ1-1, with D possibly matching TRBD1 (5 bases). Germline V CDR1 and CDR2: MNHEY, SVGAGI. The CDR3 consists of 13 residues. V dropped 6 bases and J dropped 4 bases, with 12 bases sitting between them. This chain's CDR3 is CASSRSGGTEAFF. Written as DNA, the CDR3 is TGTGCCAGCAGCCGATCCGGGGGCACTGAAGCTTTCTTT.

The chain combines TRBV10-3 with TRBJ1-5; D perhaps matches TRBD1 (5 bases). The V end lost 6 bases, the J end lost 4 bases, and 10 bases lay between the germline ends. The CDR3 totals 13 residues. Germline CDR1 and CDR2: ENHRY and SYGVKD. CDR3 amino acids: CAIRLTVNQPQHF. In DNA form, the CDR3 reads TGTGCCATCAGGTTGACAGTAAATCAGCCCCAGCATTTT.

The chain links TRBV10-3 to TRBJ1-3; unclear D gene. Germline values: CDR1 ENHRY, CDR2 SYGVKD. Trimming pared 3 bases from V and 0 bases from J, leaving 6 bases between. The length of the CDR3 is 14 residues. The CDR3 DNA reads as TGTGCCATCAGTGACCATAGCTCTGGAAACACCATATATTTT. It encodes CAISDHSSGNTIYF.

The V gene is TRBV7-9, the J gene TRBJ2-2; no reliable D call. The CDR3 loop spans 13 amino acids. V was trimmed by 5 bases and J by 6 bases, leaving 10 bases between them. The V gene's germline CDR1 is SEHNR and CDR2 FQNEAQ (reference sequence). DNA for the CDR3: TGTGCCAGCAGCCTGAGTACGGCCGGGGAGCTGTTTTTT. This translates into CASSLSTAGELFF.

The rearrangement joins TRBV6-1 to TRBJ2-2, with TRBD1 identical over 10 bases. J gave up 7 bases and V 1 base, and 3 bases lay outside the gene matches. The CDR3 runs to 15 residues. CDR1 is MNHNS, CDR2 SASEGT, per germline. The CDR3, as DNA: TGTGCCAGCAGTGAAGGACAGGGGGCACTCGGGGAGCTGTTTTTT. This translates into CASSEGQGALGELFF.

The chain couples TRBV5-4 to TRBJ2-7; D is perhaps TRBD2 (5 bases). Between the trimmed V and J ends, which lost 3 bases and 3 bases, there was a span of 10 bases. Germline-derived CDR1 and CDR2 are SGHNT and YYREEE (reference sequence). This CDR3 spans 13 amino acids. CDR3 DNA: TGTGCCAGCAGCTGGACGGCGGGCTACGAGCAGTACTTC. Its protein is CASSWTAGYEQYF.